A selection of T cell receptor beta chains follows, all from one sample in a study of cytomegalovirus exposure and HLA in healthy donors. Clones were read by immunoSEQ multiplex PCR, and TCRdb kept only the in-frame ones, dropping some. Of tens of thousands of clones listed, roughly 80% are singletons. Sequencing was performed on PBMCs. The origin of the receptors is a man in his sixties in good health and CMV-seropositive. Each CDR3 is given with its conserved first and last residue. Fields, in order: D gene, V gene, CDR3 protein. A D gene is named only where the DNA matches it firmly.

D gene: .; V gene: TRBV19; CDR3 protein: CASNPQGPYNEQFF
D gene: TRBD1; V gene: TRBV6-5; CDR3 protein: CASSYLTDRGSLRFF
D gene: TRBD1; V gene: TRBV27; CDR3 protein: CASSLMMGQLYEQYF
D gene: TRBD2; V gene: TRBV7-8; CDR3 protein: CASSFSELAGGGTGELFF
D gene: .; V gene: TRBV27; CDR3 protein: CASRRQETQYF
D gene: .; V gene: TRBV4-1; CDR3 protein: CASSQAFGGLNTEAFF
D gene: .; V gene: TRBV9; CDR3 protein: CASSSRTNYNEQFF
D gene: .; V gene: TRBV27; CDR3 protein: CASSLGGYSYNEQFF
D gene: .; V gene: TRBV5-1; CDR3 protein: CASSAKGGFNTGELFF
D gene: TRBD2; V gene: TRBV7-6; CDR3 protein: CASSFSGGNNEQFF
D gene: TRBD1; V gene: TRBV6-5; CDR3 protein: CASIPTGGTGEQFF
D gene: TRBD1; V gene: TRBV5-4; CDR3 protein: CASSFRSADREYF
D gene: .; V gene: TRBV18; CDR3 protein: CASSPRAAHYEQYF
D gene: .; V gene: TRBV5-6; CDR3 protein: CASSFWAGRISNQPQHF
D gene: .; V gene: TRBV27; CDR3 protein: CASSFFTGNVETQYF
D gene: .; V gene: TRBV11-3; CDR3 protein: CASSLQGSNTEAFF
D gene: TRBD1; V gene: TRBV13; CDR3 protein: CASSPRTTGQQGASGYEQYF
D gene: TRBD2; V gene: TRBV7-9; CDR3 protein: CASSLGVQREGQETQYF
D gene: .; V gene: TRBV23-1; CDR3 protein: CATDAASDSPLHF
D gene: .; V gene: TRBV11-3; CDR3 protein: CASSLLETSYEQYF
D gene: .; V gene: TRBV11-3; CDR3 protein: CASSRGGADTQYF
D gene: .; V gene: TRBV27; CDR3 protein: CASSPMEPFYGYTF
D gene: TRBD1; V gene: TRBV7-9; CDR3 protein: CASSLGQDNSPLHF
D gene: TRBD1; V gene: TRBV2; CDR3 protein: CASSGQGTGELFF
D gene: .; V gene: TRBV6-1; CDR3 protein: CASSAELSYEQYF
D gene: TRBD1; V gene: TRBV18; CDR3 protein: CASSHITGDGNEKLFF
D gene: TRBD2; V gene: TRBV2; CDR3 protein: CASSRERGRYNEQFF
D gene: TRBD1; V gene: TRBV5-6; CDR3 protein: CASSFLGQGAEAFF
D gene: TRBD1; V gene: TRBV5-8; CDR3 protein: CASSPGTGSSYNSPLHF
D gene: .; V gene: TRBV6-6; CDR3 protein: CASSYGRPPDEKLFF
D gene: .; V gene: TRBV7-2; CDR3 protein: CASSYTFLSTGELFF
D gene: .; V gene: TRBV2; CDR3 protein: CASKPEETQYF
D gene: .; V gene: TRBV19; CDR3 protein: CASTTLERGNTIYF
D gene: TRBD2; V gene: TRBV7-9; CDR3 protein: CASSSSGGADTQYF
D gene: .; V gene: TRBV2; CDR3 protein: CASMRRNSNQPQHF
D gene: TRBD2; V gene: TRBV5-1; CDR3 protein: CASSFIAGENNEQFF
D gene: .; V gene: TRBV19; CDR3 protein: CASSLRTANYGYTF
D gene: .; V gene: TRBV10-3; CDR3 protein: CAISESRERYNEQFF
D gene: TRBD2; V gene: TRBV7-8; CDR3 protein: CASSLGGGTSWGKNIQYF
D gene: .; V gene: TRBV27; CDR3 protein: CASSLNRVGTEAFF
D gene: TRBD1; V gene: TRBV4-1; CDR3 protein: CASSPDQGQGMVQPQHF
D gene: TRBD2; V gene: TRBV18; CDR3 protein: CASSPSGGAESYNEQFF
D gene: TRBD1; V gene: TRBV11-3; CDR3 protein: CASSALQGARDTQYF
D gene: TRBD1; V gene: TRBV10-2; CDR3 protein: CASSEVQGINEQYF
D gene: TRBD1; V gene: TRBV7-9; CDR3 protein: CSSSLGDRRSYEQYF
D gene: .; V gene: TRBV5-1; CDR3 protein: CASSAGVTGYGYTF
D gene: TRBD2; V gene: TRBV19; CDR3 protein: CASSINSGRALYEQYF
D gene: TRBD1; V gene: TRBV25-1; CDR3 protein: CASSDSQGARSPLHF
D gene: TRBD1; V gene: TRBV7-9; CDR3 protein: CASSGTGKETQYF
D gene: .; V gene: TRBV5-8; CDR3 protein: CASSLSAWTEAFF
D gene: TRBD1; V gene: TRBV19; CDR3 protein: CASSTLGQGAGQPQHF
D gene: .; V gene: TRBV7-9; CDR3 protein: CASSLGVAVIPSTDTQYF
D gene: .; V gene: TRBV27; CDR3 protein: CASSLWGSSYEQYF
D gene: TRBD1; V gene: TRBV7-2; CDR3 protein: CASSPTGLMGGYNQPQHF
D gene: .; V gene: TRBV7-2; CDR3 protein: CASSPRRGSGYTF